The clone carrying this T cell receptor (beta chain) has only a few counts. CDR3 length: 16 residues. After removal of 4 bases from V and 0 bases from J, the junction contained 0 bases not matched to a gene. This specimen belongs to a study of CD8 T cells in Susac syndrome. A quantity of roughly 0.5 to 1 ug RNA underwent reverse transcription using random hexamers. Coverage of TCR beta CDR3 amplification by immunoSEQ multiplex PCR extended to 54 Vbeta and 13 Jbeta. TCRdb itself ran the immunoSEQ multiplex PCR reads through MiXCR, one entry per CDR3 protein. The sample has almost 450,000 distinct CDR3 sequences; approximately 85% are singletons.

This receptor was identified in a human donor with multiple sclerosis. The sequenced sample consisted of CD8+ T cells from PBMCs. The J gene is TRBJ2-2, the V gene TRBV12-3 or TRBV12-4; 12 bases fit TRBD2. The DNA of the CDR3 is TGTGCCAGCAGTTCTAGCGGGGGGGCGAACACCGGGGAGCTGTTTTTT. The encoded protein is CASSSSGGANTGELFF.